The 31 T cell receptor beta chains listed next were all sequenced from one sample in a study of T-cell reconstitution after alpha-beta-depleted transplantation in children. The TCRbeta library incorporated unique molecular identifiers. TCRdb re-called the PCR reads through MiXCR, storing one row per CDR3 protein. The data hold a few hundred thousand distinct CDR3 sequences, with around 9.5% observed a single time. Sample: PBMCs from the stem cell graft donor, taken from the stem cell graft. Every receptor here comes from a human donor who donated a stem cell graft to a child with acute lymphoblastic leukemia.

This clonotype was seen many times. The chain carries TRBV3-1 and TRBJ2-7; 9 nucleotides agree with TRBD2. The CDR3 covers 16 residues. Germline CDR1 reads LGHDT; CDR2 reads YNNKEL (reference sequence). Trimming removed 0 bases from V and 0 bases from J; junction bases left unmatched: 3. The CDR3 sequence: CASSQDKAGGSYEQYF. CDR3 nucleotides: TGTGCCAGCAGCCAAGATAAAGCGGGGGGCTCCTACGAGCAGTACTTC.

This clonotype was observed at least ten times. The chain joins TRBV6-1 to TRBJ2-7; D assignment may be TRBD1 or TRBD2 (6 bases each). Deletions cut 6 bases from V and 4 bases from J, with 19 bases between. CDR1 is MNHNS, CDR2 SASEGT, per germline. The CDR3 totals 15 residues. CDR3 coding DNA: TGTGCCAGCAGACTTCAATGGGGGGCGGGTTACGAGCAGTACTTC. This encodes CASRLQWGAGYEQYF.

This clonotype appeared many times. The chain employs TRBV4-2 and TRBJ2-1, with 10 bases that match TRBD1. The CDR3 sequence is 16 residues long. V lost 0 bases, J lost 5 bases, and 4 bases stayed unmatched. CDR1 is LGHNA, CDR2 YNFKEQ, per germline. CDR3 bases: TGTGCCAGCAGCCAAGATGCCGGGACAGGGGACAATGAGCAGTTCTTC. The encoded protein is CASSQDAGTGDNEQFF.

The chain is built from TRBV5-6 and TRBJ2-3; TRBD2 matches 9 bases. J was trimmed by 5 bases and V by 0 bases; bases with no gene match: 10. The CDR3 extends over 17 amino acids. Looked up from germline, CDR1 is SGHDT and CDR2 is YYEEEE. Here the CDR3 reads CASSLGASGDFGDTQYF. Here the CDR3 DNA reads TGTGCCAGCAGCTTGGGGGCTAGCGGGGACTTTGGAGATACGCAGTATTTT.

The chain has TRBV7-9 and TRBJ1-4, with no clear D. The ends were cut back, 3 bases at V and 10 bases at J, with 15 bases in the middle. The CDR3 is 14 residues long. CDR1 SEHNR and CDR2 FQNEAQ come from the germline V gene (reference sequence). This CDR3 reads CASSLPNPGGKLFF. The CDR3 coding sequence is TGTGCCAGCAGCTTGCCCAACCCCGGAGGAAAACTGTTTTTT. The variable domain in full, with the rest retrieved from reference TRBV7-9 and TRBJ1-4, is DTGVSQNPRHKITKRGQNVTFRCDPISEHNRLYWYRQTLGQGPEFLTYFQNEAQLEKSRLLSDRFSAERPKGSFSTLEIQRTEQGDSAMYLCASSLPNPGGKLFFGSGTQLSVL.

The CDR3 spells CASSLAVDTEAFF. In DNA, the CDR3 is TGTGCCAGCAGCTTAGCAGTCGACACTGAAGCTTTCTTT. The chain has TRBV13 and TRBJ1-1; D is ambiguous. CDR1 and CDR2 (germline): PRHDT, FYEKMQ (reference sequence). This CDR3 is 13 amino acids long. With 1 base removed from V and 3 bases from J, the gap between germline ends came to 6 bases.

CDR3 nucleotide sequence: TGCGCCAGCAGCTTTACCGGAGAGAACAATTCACCCCTCCACTTT. It translates to CASSFTGENNSPLHF. The chain has TRBV5-1 and TRBJ1-6; no clear D. The V end lost 2 bases, the J end lost 7 bases, and 13 bases lay between the germline ends. This CDR3 comprises 15 residues. The germline CDR1 and CDR2 sequences are SGHRS and YFSETQ.

This clonotype was counted at least ten times. The chain joins TRBV20-1 to TRBJ2-2; D remains unclear. Germline V gene sequence: CDR1 DFQATT, CDR2 SNEGSKA (reference sequence). This CDR3 spans 13 amino acids. V lost 1 base and J 5 bases, leaving 8 bases between the germline ends. The CDR3 loop is CSARGGGTGELFF. DNA of the CDR3: TGCAGTGCTAGAGGAGGTGGGACCGGGGAGCTGTTTTTT.

This clonotype was detected ten times or more. V gene TRBV20-1 combines with J gene TRBJ2-7; D perhaps matches TRBD1 (5 bases). The CDR3 spans 16 residues. The germline V gene has CDR1 DFQATT and CDR2 SNEGSKA (reference sequence). V dropped 1 base and J dropped 1 base, with 17 bases sitting between them. In DNA form, the CDR3 reads TGCAGTGCTAGAGGTCGGCAGGGCACCCCATCCTACGAGCAGTACTTC. Translating it yields CSARGRQGTPSYEQYF.

This clonotype was seen repeatedly, ten times or more. V is TRBV12-3 or TRBV12-4 and J is TRBJ1-1; D is perhaps TRBD1 (5 bases). V was cut by 5 bases and J by 6 bases, with 7 bases left in between. The CDR3 covers 11 residues. This chain's CDR3 is CASSVGPEAFF. The CDR3 DNA sequence: TGTGCCAGCAGTGTGGGGCCTGAAGCTTTCTTT.

This clonotype was seen repeatedly, ten times or more. The chain carries TRBV20-1 and TRBJ2-7, with 8 positions matching TRBD2. The CDR3 covers 14 residues. Losses at the gene ends were 2 bases for V and 0 bases for J; bases not matched to a gene: 3. CDR1 and CDR2 from the germline V gene are DFQATT and SNEGSKA (reference sequence). The CDR3 DNA reads TGCAGTGCTAGAAAGCGGGGGCCCTCCTACGAGCAGTACTTC. Translated: CSARKRGPSYEQYF.

The chain has TRBV5-6 and TRBJ2-1; 8 nucleotides align to TRBD2. The CDR3 has 16 residues. With V trimmed by 4 bases and J by 0 bases, 6 bases remained unmatched. Germline CDR1 and CDR2: SGHDT and YYEEEE. The CDR3 nucleotides read TGTGCCAGCAGCGCAGAGAGCGGGGGCTCCTACAATGAGCAGTTCTTC. Translated: CASSAESGGSYNEQFF.

The chain combines TRBV7-9 with TRBJ2-3, with TRBD2 matching 8 bases. V shed 5 bases and J 2 bases; nucleotides not matched to a gene: 12. The CDR3 spans 17 residues. Per the germline V gene, CDR1 is SEHNR and CDR2 is FQNEAQ (reference sequence). CDR3 residues: CASSLFTSGGSTDTQYF. DNA for the CDR3: TGTGCCAGCAGCCTTTTTACGAGCGGGGGATCCACAGATACGCAGTATTTT. Drawing the rest from reference TRBV7-9 and TRBJ2-3, the complete variable domain is DTGVSQNPRHKITKRGQNVTFRCDPISEHNRLYWYRQTLGQGPEFLTYFQNEAQLEKSRLLSDRFSAERPKGSFSTLEIQRTEQGDSAMYLCASSLFTSGGSTDTQYFGPGTRLTVL.

This sequence joins TRBV14 and TRBJ1-2; tentative D call: TRBD1 (6 bases). The CDR3 runs to 20 residues. Germline V gives CDR1 SGHDN, CDR2 FVKESK. V was cut by 1 base and J by 7 bases, with 31 bases left in between. The CDR3 region has the DNA TGTGCCAGCAGCCAAGGAAACACTGAAAGGACAGTATCCGCGATGTGTGGCTACACCTTC. It yields the protein CASSQGNTERTVSAMCGYTF.

The chain carries TRBV4-1 and TRBJ2-1; D unclear. The CDR3 has 11 amino acids. Germline V CDR1 and CDR2: MGHRA, YSYEKL. V lost 1 base to trimming and J lost 9 bases, with 4 bases between them. The CDR3 loop reads CASSQVSEQFF. The CDR3 DNA sequence: TGCGCCAGCAGCCAAGTGTCTGAGCAGTTCTTC.

There are many counts of this clonotype. The chain recombines TRBV12-3 or TRBV12-4 with TRBJ2-3; 8 bases match TRBD2. This CDR3 region has 14 residues. V was clipped by 6 bases and J by 2 bases; unmatched bases: 4. CDR3 in amino acids: CASRRGGFTDTQYF. CDR3 sequence (DNA): TGTGCCAGCAGGCGCGGGGGGTTCACAGATACGCAGTATTTT.

This clonotype was recorded many times. The V gene is TRBV27, the J gene TRBJ2-3; no clear D gene. The CDR3 is 13 residues long. Germline V gene lookup returns CDR1 MNHEY and CDR2 SMNVEV (reference sequence). Trimming took 5 bases from V and 2 from J, leaving 8 bases between them. The CDR3 here is CASSIPLTDTQYF. As DNA, the CDR3 is TGTGCCAGCAGTATCCCTCTCACAGATACGCAGTATTTT.

This clonotype was detected only a few times. The chain uses TRBV27 and TRBJ1-5; 7 nucleotides match TRBD1. This CDR3 is built from 19 residues. The germline V gene encodes CDR1 MNHEY and CDR2 SMNVEV (reference sequence). The junction had 18 bases not matched to a gene; V was cut back by 7 bases and J by 0 bases. CDR3 in amino acids: CASNKTSGQEPYSNQPQHF. DNA of the CDR3: TGTGCCAGCAATAAAACCTCCGGACAGGAGCCTTATAGCAATCAGCCCCAGCATTTT.

This clonotype was recorded at least ten times. The rearrangement joins TRBV5-1 to TRBJ2-2; the match to TRBD1 covers 8 bases. The trim removed 2 bases at V and 6 bases at J, leaving 9 bases unmatched. Germline V gene lookup returns CDR1 SGHRS and CDR2 YFSETQ. The CDR3 is 16 amino acids. The CDR3 protein is CASSLPETGVSGELFF. DNA of the CDR3: TGCGCCAGCAGCTTACCCGAGACAGGGGTATCCGGGGAGCTGTTTTTT.

This clonotype showed up just a few times. The CDR3 reads CSVGAGSDTQYF. The CDR3 DNA follows: TGCAGCGTTGGGGCAGGGTCAGATACGCAGTATTTT. The gene calls are TRBV29-1 and TRBJ2-3; possibly TRBD1 for D (5 bases). The V end lost 4 bases, the J end lost 4 bases, and 9 bases lay between the germline ends. Germline V CDR1 and CDR2: SQVTM, ANQGSEA. This CDR3 region has 12 residues.

The sample holds a few counts of this clonotype. This chain uses TRBV11-2 with TRBJ1-2, with 8 bases identical to TRBD1. With 5 bases clipped from V and 5 bases from J, the junction kept 4 bases outside the gene matches. The CDR3 covers 13 residues. From germline, CDR1 is SGHAT and CDR2 FQNNGV. The CDR3 loop is CASSRDRSYGYTF. DNA for the CDR3: TGTGCCAGCAGCCGGGACAGGAGTTATGGCTACACCTTC.

About this clonotype itself: One end of the junction fails to match germline, which may point to a read error. The chain couples TRBV5-6 to TRBJ2-2, with D perhaps matching TRBD2 (5 bases). The germline V gene encodes CDR1 SGHDT and CDR2 YYEEEE. The CDR3 consists of 14 residues. CDR3 DNA sequence: TGTGCCAGCAGCTTGGGACGGAACACCGGGGAGCTGATTTTT. Translation gives CASSLGRNTGELIF.

About this clonotype itself: A much larger clonotype is one base distant, so this may be a read error. The V gene is TRBV7-9, the J gene TRBJ2-7; the D is unclear. CDR3 length: 13 residues. In germline, CDR1 is SEHNR, CDR2 FQNEAQ (reference sequence). CDR3 bases: TGTGCCACCAGCTTAGACCTCTCCTACGAGCAGTACTTC. Translated, it gives CATSLDLSYEQYF. Full variable domain (outside the CDR3, taken from reference TRBV7-9 and TRBJ2-7): DTGVSQNPRHKITKRGQNVTFRCDPISEHNRLYWYRQTLGQGPEFLTYFQNEAQLEKSRLLSDRFSAERPKGSFSTLEIQRTEQGDSAMYLCATSLDLSYEQYFGPGTRLTVT.

There are many counts of this clonotype. This chain uses TRBV20-1 with TRBJ2-1, with TRBD2 matching over 12 bases. This CDR3 contains 18 residues. Germline CDR1 DFQATT, CDR2 SNEGSKA (reference sequence). V shed 3 bases and J 6 bases; nucleotides not matched to a gene: 15. CDR3 in DNA: TGCAGTGCTAGCCCTTACCCTAGGACTAGCGGGGAGCGCAATGAGCAGTTCTTC. Residues: CSASPYPRTSGERNEQFF.

Many counts were recorded for this clonotype. The chain joins TRBV7-2 to TRBJ2-1, with 9 bases matching TRBD2. Germline V gene lookup returns CDR1 SGHTA and CDR2 FQGNSA. V lost 11 bases, J lost 4 bases, and 6 bases stayed unmatched. The CDR3 consists of 13 residues. In nucleotides, the CDR3 is TGTGCCGTTAGCGGGGGTCCTTACAATGAGCAGTTCTTC. Its translation is CAVSGGPYNEQFF. Full variable domain (rest looked up from reference TRBV7-2 and TRBJ2-1): GAGVSQSPSNKVTEKGKDVELRCDPISGHTALYWYRQSLGQGLEFLIYFQGNSAPDKSGLPSDRFSAERTGGSVSTLTIQRTQQEDSAVYLCAVSGGPYNEQFFGPGTRLTVL.

CDR3 sequence (DNA): TGTGCCAGCTCACCCGGGAGCAGAAGCTATGGCTACACCTTC. Protein: CASSPGSRSYGYTF. The V and J genes are TRBV18 and TRBJ1-2; no clear D gene. V was pared by 3 bases and J by 4 bases, with 12 bases between. The CDR3 has 14 amino acids. In germline, CDR1 is KGHSH, CDR2 LQKENI.

The rearrangement uses TRBV7-6 and TRBJ2-2, with D perhaps assigned TRBD1 or TRBD2 (5 bases each). V shed 5 bases and J shed 6 bases, with 19 bases lying between them. In germline, CDR1 is SGHVS, CDR2 FNYEAQ. The CDR3 totals 16 residues. Here the CDR3 reads CASSPRLGVSAGELFF. As DNA, the CDR3 is TGTGCCAGCAGCCCACGATTAGGGGTTAGCGCCGGGGAGCTGTTTTTT.

V usage is TRBV3-1 and J usage is TRBJ2-1; no clear D gene. Trimming removed 1 base from V and 4 bases from J, with 5 bases in between. CDR3 length equals 13 residues. Germline V gives CDR1 LGHDT, CDR2 YNNKEL (reference sequence). The CDR3 loop is CASSQVLYNEQFF. In DNA, the CDR3 is TGTGCCAGCAGCCAAGTCTTGTACAATGAGCAGTTCTTC.

J is TRBJ1-4 and V is TRBV18; 8 bases fit TRBD1. V lost 3 bases and J lost 8; bases outside the gene matches: 2. There are 13 residues in the CDR3. In germline, CDR1 is KGHSH, CDR2 LQKENI. The CDR3 DNA sequence: TGTGCCAGCTCACCGGACAGGGCGGAAAAACTGTTTTTT. Its translation is CASSPDRAEKLFF.

This clonotype was seen at least ten times. The chain couples TRBV3-1 to TRBJ2-4; D perhaps matches TRBD1 (5 bases). The germline CDR1 and CDR2 sequences are LGHDT and YNNKEL (reference sequence). The length of the CDR3 is 15 residues. Trimming removed 1 base at V and 0 bases at J, with 7 bases between. Written as DNA, the CDR3 is TGTGCCAGCAGCCAAGTAACAGGAGCCAAAAACATTCAGTACTTC. It codes for CASSQVTGAKNIQYF.

This clonotype was recorded a few times. The V call is TRBV15, the J call TRBJ2-5; 8 bases align to TRBD2. The CDR3 is 16 amino acids. The ends lost 0 bases at V and 4 bases at J; junction bases unmatched: 7. CDR1 and CDR2 from the germline V gene are LNHNV and YYDKDF (reference sequence). Here the CDR3 reads CATSRDLAGGGETQYF. The CDR3 coding sequence is TGTGCCACCAGCAGAGATCTGGCGGGGGGCGGAGAGACCCAGTACTTC.